The T cell receptor beta chain under discussion was sequenced for a study of shared T cell receptors in the human thymus. Libraries were prepared by immunoSEQ multiplex PCR; TCRdb keeps only in-frame clonotypes and omits some of them. The repertoire consists of hundreds of thousands of clones, with more than 70% occurring once and the leading ten covering just under 0.0095%. V was pared by 0 bases and J by 6 bases, with 15 bases between. CDR3 size: 16 residues. Germline V lookup: CDR1 LGHNA, CDR2 YSLEER. This same sample was also taken into another study, of human thymus T cells.

This TCR was sampled from a boy under two years old with a congenital heart defect. The sample consisted of thymocytes. The gene calls are TRBV4-3 and TRBJ2-1, with D possibly matching TRBD2 (6 bases). CDR3 sequence reads: CASSQDLRGSGNEQFF. The CDR3 DNA follows: TGCGCCAGCAGCCAAGATCTACGGGGGTCCGGCAATGAGCAGTTCTTC.